Following are 6 T cell receptor beta chains from one sample sequenced in a study of T-cell memory formation after mild COVID-19. One entry per CDR3 protein results from TCRdb running MiXCR on the 5' RACE reads. The sample gives approximately 150,000 distinct CDR3 sequences, 13% of which show up once; 2.5% to 3.5% is in the top ten. The sequenced sample was PBMCs or a T cell subset sorted from them (not recorded which). Receptor source: a man between 18 and 29 years old who had mild COVID-19 (a few samples of this study predate the infection). Cell type and time point are not known.

The sample holds many counts of this clonotype. V is TRBV5-5 and J is TRBJ2-7; D may match TRBD1 or TRBD2 (5 bases each). Germline V CDR1 and CDR2: SGHKS, YYEKEE (reference sequence). Trimming removed 2 bases from V and 3 bases from J, with 12 bases in between. The CDR3 sequence is 14 residues long. The CDR3 sequence is CASSFGLGVYEQYV. In DNA, the CDR3 is TGTGCCAGCAGCTTTGGACTGGGGGTCTACGAGCAGTACGTC.

This clonotype was seen more than once but under ten times. The V call is TRBV7-2, the J call TRBJ1-2, with a tentative D call TRBD1 (5 bases). CDR1 and CDR2 (germline): SGHTA, FQGNSA. The CDR3 is 13 amino acids. V shed 5 bases and J shed 6 bases, with 13 bases lying between them. CDR3: CASSRGRRNGYTF. In nucleotides, the CDR3 is TGTGCCAGCAGCAGGGGACGGAGGAATGGCTACACCTTC.

This chain joins TRBV20-1 and TRBJ2-5; 11 bases map to TRBD2. The germline gives CDR1 DFQATT, CDR2 SNEGSKA (reference sequence). V lost 4 bases, J lost 2 bases, and 6 bases stayed unmatched. CDR3 length: 15 amino acids. CDR3 residues: CSAISTSGAQETQYF. CDR3 nucleotides: TGCAGTGCTATCTCGACTAGCGGGGCGCAAGAGACCCAGTACTTC.

This clonotype was picked up a small number of times. This chain uses TRBV5-1 with TRBJ2-3, with D perhaps assigned TRBD1 or TRBD2 (5 bases each). Germline CDR1 and CDR2: SGHRS and YFSETQ. With 4 bases removed from V and 2 bases from J, the gap between germline ends came to 17 bases. The CDR3 extends over 16 amino acids. The CDR3, as DNA: TGCGCCAGCAGCCGGGACCCCCTCGTCCTCACAGATACGCAGTATTTT. Amino acids: CASSRDPLVLTDTQYF.

This sequence joins TRBV7-3 and TRBJ2-2; D is possibly TRBD1 (5 bases). Germline V gene lookup returns CDR1 SGHTA and CDR2 FQGTGA. This CDR3 contains 13 residues. V was trimmed by 9 bases and J by 2 bases, leaving 10 bases between them. The CDR3 nucleotides read TGTGCCAGTGGGGCCTCTAACACCGGGGAGCTGTTTTTT. Translation: CASGASNTGELFF.

This clonotype was recorded a few times. The gene calls are TRBV7-2 and TRBJ2-1; the D is unclear. Trimming stripped 1 base from V and 7 bases from J, with 8 bases between. Per germline, CDR1 SGHTA and CDR2 FQGNSA. The length of the CDR3 is 13 residues. This CDR3 is CASSLEAENEQFF. Here the CDR3 DNA reads TGTGCCAGCAGCTTAGAGGCGGAAAATGAGCAGTTCTTC.